This TCR beta chain was recorded in a study of OX40 agonist ivuxolimab in advanced cancers. Overall study context: A mean age of around 66 years, range roughly 23 to 85, was recorded, and roughly 80% were male. Participants could have had prior anti-PD-1, anti-PD-L1 or anti-CTLA-4 therapy, and about 37% had some.

Study-level results: Normalized T-cell clonal expansion was also low in a subset of nonresponders.

Only in-frame clones appear in the TCRdb table, and some are missing; sequencing was by immunoSEQ multiplex PCR. Of fewer than 45,000 clones listed, 65% to 85% are singletons. The CDR3 contains 14 residues. V was shortened by 4 bases and J by 1 base, with 11 bases between the two germline ends. Germline loops: CDR1 SGHRS, CDR2 YFSETQ. About this clone itself: Its matching antigen is unknown.

The source is an adult with an advanced solid tumor such as melanoma, head and neck, liver or kidney cancer. The specimen comprised CD4+ or CD8+ T cells sorted from blood, sampled in a trial of the OX40 agonist ivuxolimab. V usage is TRBV5-1 and J usage is TRBJ1-1; D possibly corresponds to TRBD1 (5 bases). The CDR3 reads CASSRGSWNTEAFF. The CDR3 DNA follows: TGCGCCAGCAGCCGGGGCAGCTGGAACACTGAAGCTTTCTTT.